This TCR beta chain was profiled in a study of T cells in localized non-small cell lung cancer. The protocol was immunoSEQ multiplex PCR, while the TCRdb copy is restricted to in-frame clones and leaves out a portion. The sample records tens of thousands of clones, approximately 90% being singletons. With 6 bases removed from V and 0 bases from J, the gap between germline ends came to 15 bases. The length of the CDR3 is 17 residues. Looked up from germline, CDR1 is LNHDA and CDR2 is SQIVND (reference sequence). Points from the study as a whole: Appearances in adjacent lung were noted for a median around 55 of the top 100 tumor clones.

Note on this clone: Its specificity is unknown.

The clonotype comes from a man aged 40 to 70 with stage II lung adenocarcinoma. Sample: PBMCs, taken before any cancer treatment. The gene calls are TRBV19 and TRBJ2-6; D is undetermined. CDR3 bases: TGTGCCAGTAGCGACGATCCTCTGAGCTCTGGGGCCAACGTCCTGACTTTC. Protein: CASSDDPLSSGANVLTF.